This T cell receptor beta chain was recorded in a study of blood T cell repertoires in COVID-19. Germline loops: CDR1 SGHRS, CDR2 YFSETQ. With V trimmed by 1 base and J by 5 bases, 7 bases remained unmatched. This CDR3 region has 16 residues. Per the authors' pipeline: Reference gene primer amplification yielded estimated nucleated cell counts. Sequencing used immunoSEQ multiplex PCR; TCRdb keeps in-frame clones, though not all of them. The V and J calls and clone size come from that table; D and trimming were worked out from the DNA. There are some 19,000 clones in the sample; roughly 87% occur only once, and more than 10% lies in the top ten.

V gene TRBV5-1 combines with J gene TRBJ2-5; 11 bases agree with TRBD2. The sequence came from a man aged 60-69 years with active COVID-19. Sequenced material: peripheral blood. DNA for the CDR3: TGCGCCAGCAGCTTGCCTAGCGGGAGGTATGGGGAGACCCAGTACTTC. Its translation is CASSLPSGRYGETQYF. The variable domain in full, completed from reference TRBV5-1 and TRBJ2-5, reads KAGVTQTPRYLIKTRGQQVTLSCSPISGHRSVSWYQQTPGQGLQFLFEYFSETQRNKGNFPGRFSGRQFSNSRSEMNVSTLELGDSALYLCASSLPSGRYGETQYFGPGTRLLVL.